This T cell receptor (beta chain) was recovered during a study of cytomegalovirus exposure and HLA in healthy donors. The PCR contained 60 Vbeta and 13 Jbeta primers. Clones were sequenced by immunoSEQ multiplex PCR, and TCRdb holds only the in-frame ones, with some missing. The sample comprises around 280,000 clones, roughly 90% of which are singletons, and around 2.1% rests with the top ten. Study-level results: Later analysis identified about 17,000 TCR beta sequences associated with HLA alleles, using a false discovery rate threshold of 0.05. In vitro data verified three CMV-associated chains as specific for CMV antigens. A later analysis showed that HLA-associated TCR beta chains had undergone more clonal expansion than equally common others. Later analysis reportedly placed an Asian-associated ancestry cluster below the approximately 680-donor mean in N-insertions.

With respect to this clone: The antigen remains undetermined.

V trimming: 5 bases; J trimming: 2 bases; junction bases outside the gene matches: 2. This CDR3 region has 13 residues. The germline V gene has CDR1 MNHEY and CDR2 SVGAGI. The sequencing sample was made of PBMCs. This clonotype was sampled from a woman under 30 in good health and CMV-seronegative. The V and J genes are TRBV6-5 and TRBJ2-5, with 7 bases identical to TRBD2. The CDR3 nucleotides read TGTGCCAGCAGTCAGCGGGAACAAGAGACCCAGTACTTC. Protein product: CASSQREQETQYF.